These T cell receptor beta chains were read from a single sample in a study of T cell changes during pregnancy in multiple sclerosis. Data came from immunoSEQ multiplex PCR; TCRdb stores just in-frame clones and leaves some out. The table has some 81,000 clones, 89% seen once. The sequencing here drew on peripheral blood, taken before pregnancy. The receptor set was obtained from a female donor with multiple sclerosis, enrolled in a pregnancy study. CDR3s include the opening cysteine and the closing phenylalanine or tryptophan. Each record gives: clone size, V gene, D gene, J gene, CDR3 length, CDR3 protein, CDR3 DNA. The D gene is left open where the match is weak. Clone size appears in some rows only: once, few, many, or a class for an expanded clone.

clone_size: NA; v_call: TRBV28; d_call: NA; j_call: TRBJ1-5; cdr3_length: 18; cdr3_aa: CASSFLFAQGSDHQPQHF; cdr3_nt: TGTGCCAGCAGTTTTCTCTTTGCACAAGGGAGCGATCATCAGCCCCAGCATTTT
clone_size: once; v_call: TRBV27; d_call: TRBD2; j_call: TRBJ2-5; cdr3_length: 13; cdr3_aa: CASKLGGGETQYF; cdr3_nt: TGTGCCAGTAAATTGGGGGGGGGAGAGACCCAGTACTTC
clone_size: NA; v_call: TRBV6-5; d_call: NA; j_call: TRBJ1-1; cdr3_length: 13; cdr3_aa: CASSPPPYTEAFF; cdr3_nt: TGTGCCAGCAGTCCCCCCCCATACACTGAAGCTTTCTTT
clone_size: NA; v_call: TRBV4-3; d_call: NA; j_call: TRBJ2-7; cdr3_length: 15; cdr3_aa: CASSQDGRPYKEQYF; cdr3_nt: TGCGCCAGCAGCCAAGATGGCAGGCCCTACAAGGAGCAGTACTTC
clone_size: NA; v_call: TRBV2; d_call: NA; j_call: TRBJ1-5; cdr3_length: 12; cdr3_aa: CARGTGPQPQHF; cdr3_nt: TGTGCCCGGGGGACCGGCCCCCAGCCCCAGCATTTT
clone_size: NA; v_call: TRBV6-6; d_call: NA; j_call: TRBJ1-1; cdr3_length: 15; cdr3_aa: CASSYATHMNTEAFF; cdr3_nt: TGTGCCAGCAGTTACGCCACTCATATGAACACTGAAGCTTTCTTT
clone_size: NA; v_call: TRBV5-1; d_call: NA; j_call: TRBJ1-1; cdr3_length: 15; cdr3_aa: CASSLGVTGNTEAFF; cdr3_nt: TGCGCCAGCAGCTTGGGTGTTACAGGTAACACTGAAGCTTTCTTT
clone_size: few; v_call: TRBV27; d_call: TRBD1; j_call: TRBJ2-7; cdr3_length: 16; cdr3_aa: CASSLGVGQLAYEQYF; cdr3_nt: TGTGCCAGCAGTCTGGGGGTGGGACAGCTCGCCTACGAGCAGTACTTC
clone_size: NA; v_call: TRBV6-6; d_call: TRBD2; j_call: TRBJ2-5; cdr3_length: 15; cdr3_aa: CASSYGLAVEETQYF; cdr3_nt: TGTGCCAGCAGTTACGGACTAGCGGTCGAGGAGACCCAGTACTTC
clone_size: NA; v_call: TRBV29-1; d_call: TRBD1; j_call: TRBJ2-6; cdr3_length: 16; cdr3_aa: CSVEAGGSSGANVLTF; cdr3_nt: TGCAGCGTTGAGGCAGGGGGATCCTCTGGGGCCAACGTCCTGACTTTC
clone_size: NA; v_call: TRBV5-1; d_call: NA; j_call: TRBJ2-7; cdr3_length: 14; cdr3_aa: CASSRTDSSYEQYF; cdr3_nt: TGCGCCAGCAGCAGGACTGATAGCTCCTACGAGCAGTACTTC
clone_size: NA; v_call: TRBV28; d_call: NA; j_call: TRBJ2-1; cdr3_length: 12; cdr3_aa: CASGDWYHEQFF; cdr3_nt: TGTGCCAGCGGAGACTGGTACCATGAGCAGTTCTTC
clone_size: NA; v_call: TRBV6-5; d_call: NA; j_call: TRBJ1-2; cdr3_length: 14; cdr3_aa: CASSYSPGNYGYTF; cdr3_nt: TGTGCCAGCAGTTACTCGCCAGGGAACTATGGCTACACCTTC
clone_size: NA; v_call: TRBV5-1; d_call: TRBD1; j_call: TRBJ2-7; cdr3_length: 14; cdr3_aa: CASAAGTGAREQYF; cdr3_nt: TGCGCCAGCGCGGCCGGGACAGGGGCGCGGGAGCAGTACTTC
clone_size: NA; v_call: TRBV9; d_call: NA; j_call: TRBJ2-3; cdr3_length: 13; cdr3_aa: CASSVVLGATQYF; cdr3_nt: TGTGCCAGCAGCGTAGTTTTGGGGGCTACGCAGTATTTT
clone_size: NA; v_call: TRBV10-3; d_call: TRBD1; j_call: TRBJ1-6; cdr3_length: 13; cdr3_aa: CANRDRDDSPLHF; cdr3_nt: TGTGCCAACCGGGACAGGGACGATTCACCCCTCCACTTT
clone_size: NA; v_call: TRBV9; d_call: TRBD2; j_call: TRBJ2-5; cdr3_length: 16; cdr3_aa: CASSVGFGGGQETQYF; cdr3_nt: TGTGCCAGCAGCGTAGGATTCGGCGGGGGTCAAGAGACCCAGTACTTC
clone_size: NA; v_call: TRBV28; d_call: NA; j_call: TRBJ2-7; cdr3_length: 14; cdr3_aa: CASSPGMIGPEQYF; cdr3_nt: TGTGCCAGCAGTCCCGGGATGATCGGGCCCGAGCAGTACTTC
clone_size: NA; v_call: TRBV27; d_call: NA; j_call: TRBJ2-1; cdr3_length: 14; cdr3_aa: CASSLRADYNEQFF; cdr3_nt: TGTGCCAGCAGTTTAAGAGCGGACTACAATGAGCAGTTCTTC
clone_size: NA; v_call: TRBV4-1; d_call: TRBD1; j_call: TRBJ2-1; cdr3_length: 15; cdr3_aa: CASSPPGDRLNEQFF; cdr3_nt: TGCGCCAGCAGCCCTCCGGGGGACAGGTTGAATGAGCAGTTCTTC
clone_size: NA; v_call: TRBV19; d_call: NA; j_call: TRBJ2-5; cdr3_length: 13; cdr3_aa: CASGLAFQETQYF; cdr3_nt: TGTGCCAGCGGGCTAGCGTTTCAAGAGACCCAGTACTTC
clone_size: NA; v_call: TRBV6-1; d_call: NA; j_call: TRBJ2-5; cdr3_length: 13; cdr3_aa: CASSAGNRETQYF; cdr3_nt: TGTGCCAGCAGTGCAGGGAATCGGGAGACCCAGTACTTC
clone_size: NA; v_call: TRBV10-3; d_call: TRBD1; j_call: TRBJ1-2; cdr3_length: 17; cdr3_aa: CAISGFYGRTGNFGYTF; cdr3_nt: TGTGCCATCAGTGGGTTTTATGGTAGGACAGGGAATTTTGGCTACACCTTC
clone_size: NA; v_call: TRBV2; d_call: TRBD1; j_call: TRBJ2-1; cdr3_length: 15; cdr3_aa: CASSLSGTGYNEQFF; cdr3_nt: TGTGCCAGCAGCCTATCCGGGACAGGCTACAATGAGCAGTTCTTC
clone_size: NA; v_call: TRBV5-1; d_call: TRBD1; j_call: TRBJ2-7; cdr3_length: 14; cdr3_aa: CASRQNRGFHEQYF; cdr3_nt: TGCGCCAGCAGACAGAACAGGGGGTTCCACGAGCAGTACTTC
clone_size: NA; v_call: TRBV4-1; d_call: NA; j_call: TRBJ1-2; cdr3_length: 16; cdr3_aa: CASSQGVGGQPYGYTF; cdr3_nt: TGCGCCAGCAGCCAAGGGGTCGGGGGGCAACCCTATGGCTACACCTTC
clone_size: NA; v_call: TRBV28; d_call: NA; j_call: TRBJ1-2; cdr3_length: 13; cdr3_aa: CASSTQGMYGYTF; cdr3_nt: TGTGCCAGCAGTACACAGGGAATGTATGGCTACACCTTC
clone_size: NA; v_call: TRBV5-4; d_call: NA; j_call: TRBJ2-5; cdr3_length: 15; cdr3_aa: CASSLAASRGETQYF; cdr3_nt: TGTGCCAGCAGCTTGGCGGCTAGCAGGGGAGAGACCCAGTACTTC
clone_size: NA; v_call: TRBV4-3; d_call: TRBD1; j_call: TRBJ1-4; cdr3_length: 19; cdr3_aa: CASSHSFRDRGLIGEKLFF; cdr3_nt: TGCGCCAGCAGCCATTCGTTCCGGGACAGGGGGCTTATTGGTGAAAAACTGTTTTTT
clone_size: NA; v_call: TRBV28; d_call: NA; j_call: TRBJ1-3; cdr3_length: 15; cdr3_aa: CASSSYSGKENTIYF; cdr3_nt: TGTGCCAGCAGTTCCTACTCAGGGAAGGAAAACACCATATATTTT
clone_size: NA; v_call: TRBV30; d_call: TRBD2; j_call: TRBJ2-5; cdr3_length: 14; cdr3_aa: CAWSPGLAEETQYF; cdr3_nt: TGTGCCTGGAGCCCAGGACTAGCGGAAGAGACCCAGTACTTC
clone_size: NA; v_call: TRBV5-4; d_call: NA; j_call: TRBJ1-2; cdr3_length: 14; cdr3_aa: CASTQGKANYGYTF; cdr3_nt: TGTGCCAGCACGCAGGGAAAGGCTAACTATGGCTACACCTTC
clone_size: NA; v_call: TRBV7-9; d_call: TRBD1; j_call: TRBJ1-1; cdr3_length: 16; cdr3_aa: CASSFWTGGADTEAFF; cdr3_nt: TGTGCCAGCAGCTTCTGGACAGGGGGCGCGGACACTGAAGCTTTCTTT
clone_size: once; v_call: TRBV5-1; d_call: NA; j_call: TRBJ1-2; cdr3_length: 15; cdr3_aa: CASSLEGGENYGYTF; cdr3_nt: TGCGCCAGCAGCTTGGAGGGCGGGGAGAACTATGGCTACACCTTC
clone_size: NA; v_call: TRBV9; d_call: TRBD1; j_call: TRBJ2-1; cdr3_length: 15; cdr3_aa: CASSETVWQGDKQFF; cdr3_nt: TGTGCCAGCAGCGAGACGGTATGGCAGGGGGATAAGCAGTTCTTC
clone_size: NA; v_call: TRBV11-3; d_call: TRBD2; j_call: TRBJ2-3; cdr3_length: 15; cdr3_aa: CASSLASGVTDTQYF; cdr3_nt: TGTGCCAGCAGCTTAGCTAGCGGGGTAACAGATACGCAGTATTTT
clone_size: NA; v_call: TRBV21-1; d_call: NA; j_call: TRBJ2-5; cdr3_length: 13; cdr3_aa: CASSKVERETQYF; cdr3_nt: TGTGCCAGCAGCAAAGTCGAGCGGGAGACCCAGTACTTC
clone_size: NA; v_call: TRBV7-3; d_call: TRBD2; j_call: TRBJ2-1; cdr3_length: 15; cdr3_aa: CASSFLAASYNEQFF; cdr3_nt: TGTGCCAGCAGCTTTCTAGCGGCCTCCTACAATGAGCAGTTCTTC
clone_size: NA; v_call: TRBV29-1; d_call: NA; j_call: TRBJ1-1; cdr3_length: 14; cdr3_aa: CSVTHRLAMAEAFF; cdr3_nt: TGCAGCGTCACCCACAGGTTGGCCATGGCTGAAGCTTTCTTT
clone_size: NA; v_call: TRBV5-6; d_call: TRBD1; j_call: TRBJ1-5; cdr3_length: 15; cdr3_aa: CASSLRTGGGQPQHF; cdr3_nt: TGTGCCAGCAGCTTGCGGACAGGGGGCGGTCAGCCCCAGCATTTT
clone_size: NA; v_call: TRBV18; d_call: NA; j_call: TRBJ2-7; cdr3_length: 13; cdr3_aa: CASSPSQRYEQYF; cdr3_nt: TGTGCCAGCTCACCAAGCCAGCGCTACGAGCAGTACTTC
clone_size: NA; v_call: TRBV21-1; d_call: NA; j_call: TRBJ1-6; cdr3_length: 16; cdr3_aa: CASSRIHRYLNSPLHF; cdr3_nt: TGTGCCAGCAGCAGAATCCACAGGTACCTAAATTCACCCCTCCACTTT
clone_size: NA; v_call: TRBV27; d_call: NA; j_call: TRBJ2-6; cdr3_length: 15; cdr3_aa: CASSLERTGANVLTF; cdr3_nt: TGTGCCAGCAGTTTAGAGAGGACTGGGGCCAACGTCCTGACTTTC
clone_size: NA; v_call: TRBV5-6; d_call: NA; j_call: TRBJ1-1; cdr3_length: 14; cdr3_aa: CASSLETAHTEAFF; cdr3_nt: TGTGCCAGCAGCCTAGAGACAGCGCACACTGAAGCTTTCTTT
clone_size: NA; v_call: TRBV6-1; d_call: NA; j_call: TRBJ2-1; cdr3_length: 13; cdr3_aa: CASRQGGGNEQFF; cdr3_nt: TGTGCCAGCAGACAGGGGGGGGGCAATGAGCAGTTCTTC
clone_size: NA; v_call: TRBV18; d_call: NA; j_call: TRBJ2-7; cdr3_length: 14; cdr3_aa: CASSPGRGVYEQYF; cdr3_nt: TGTGCCAGCTCACCCGGCAGGGGTGTGTACGAGCAGTACTTC
clone_size: NA; v_call: TRBV4-3; d_call: TRBD1; j_call: TRBJ2-1; cdr3_length: 15; cdr3_aa: CASSQAGTGLNEQFF; cdr3_nt: TGCGCCAGCAGCCAGGCCGGGACAGGGTTGAATGAGCAGTTCTTC
clone_size: NA; v_call: TRBV5-6; d_call: NA; j_call: TRBJ2-7; cdr3_length: 15; cdr3_aa: CASSLGRQGKSEQYF; cdr3_nt: TGTGCCAGCAGCTTAGGCAGGCAGGGAAAGTCCGAGCAGTACTTC